This TCR beta chain was documented in a study of blood T cell repertoires in COVID-19. Libraries were prepared by immunoSEQ multiplex PCR; TCRdb keeps only in-frame clonotypes and omits some of them. The sample holds fewer than 700,000 clones, 85% to 90% seen once. This CDR3 contains 14 residues. With 6 bases removed from V and 0 bases from J, the gap between germline ends came to 9 bases. CDR1 LNHDA and CDR2 SQIVND come from the germline V gene (reference sequence). This clone was found once. The clonotype originates from a woman between 45 and 65 years old with COVID-19, enrolled during active disease. The genes are TRBV19 and TRBJ1-3; TRBD1 might be the D (6 bases). Source material: peripheral blood. The CDR3 protein is CASRGQLSGNTIYF. The CDR3 DNA reads as TGTGCCAGTAGAGGACAGCTCTCTGGAAACACCATATATTTT.